Each of the 20 T cell receptor beta chains below was sequenced from the same sample in a study of cytomegalovirus exposure and HLA in healthy donors (dated by TCRdb to the late 2010s). The library was produced with the immunoSEQ multiplex PCR assay. A mixture of 60 forward primers for TCR Vbeta segments and 13 reverse primers for TCR Jbeta segments was used in the multiplex PCR. This immuneACCESS table, as held by TCRdb, lists in-frame sequences with V and J called but not all clones. Of the missing ones, under half trace to an unresolved V gene in checked studies; the others have no known cause. The sample contains some 130,000 clones, approximately 60% of them found a single time. Under 2% of the sample lies in the top ten. The specimen sequenced was PBMCs. The receptors derive from a human donor in good health.

This chain links TRBV29-1 with TRBJ1-2; 10 bases are shared with TRBD1. CDR1 is SQVTM and CDR2 is ANQGSEA in the germline V gene. The ends lost 0 bases at V and 2 bases at J; junction bases unmatched: 3. This CDR3 is 15 amino acids long. Here the CDR3 reads CSVEDDRGPNYGYTF. DNA for the CDR3: TGCAGCGTTGAAGATGACAGGGGGCCGAACTATGGCTACACCTTC.

The rearrangement joins TRBV27 to TRBJ2-1, with 9 bases matching TRBD2. V lost 6 bases and J lost 6; bases outside the gene matches: 18. This CDR3 comprises 18 residues. CDR1 is MNHEY and CDR2 is SMNVEV in the germline V gene (reference sequence). The CDR3: CASRAAAPGGRAFNEQFF. The CDR3 nucleotides read TGTGCCAGCAGGGCGGCGGCCCCGGGCGGGAGGGCATTCAATGAGCAGTTCTTC.

The V gene is TRBV7-9, the J gene TRBJ2-1, with D possibly TRBD2 on 6 matching bases. This CDR3 spans 15 amino acids. CDR1 is SEHNR, CDR2 FQNEAQ, per germline (reference sequence). V was cut by 5 bases and J by 10 bases, with 21 bases left in between. The CDR3: CASSRPGLGTMEQFF. The CDR3, as DNA: TGTGCCAGCAGCCGGCCGGGACTGGGGACGATGGAGCAGTTCTTC.

This clone was seen just once. The chain combines TRBV11-3 with TRBJ2-2, with no clear D. From germline, CDR1 is SGHNT and CDR2 YENEEA. The CDR3 has 13 amino acids. V lost 4 bases to trimming and J lost 5 bases, with 8 bases between them. For the CDR3, the DNA is TGTGCCAGCAGCTCCAGCAGGACCGGGGAGCTGTTTTTT. Translation: CASSSSRTGELFF.

This clone was found a few times. The chain couples TRBV5-4 to TRBJ2-2; 7 bases map to TRBD1. The trim removed 5 bases at V and 0 bases at J, leaving 4 bases unmatched. Germline-derived CDR1 and CDR2 are SGHNT and YYREEE (reference sequence). The CDR3 has 15 amino acids. The CDR3, as DNA: TGTGCCAGCAGACGACAGGGAACGAACACCGGGGAGCTGTTTTTT. The encoded protein is CASRRQGTNTGELFF.

The CDR3: CASSLRPRQGINTEAFF. The CDR3 nucleotides are TGTGCCAGCAGCTTACGCCCGAGGCAGGGGATAAACACTGAAGCTTTCTTT. The chain employs TRBV11-3 and TRBJ1-1, with D possibly being TRBD1 (6 bases). This CDR3 has 17 amino acids. With 2 bases removed from V and 2 bases from J, the gap between germline ends came to 18 bases. The germline V gene has CDR1 SGHNT and CDR2 YENEEA.

This clone was observed a few times. V gene TRBV5-1 combines with J gene TRBJ2-3, with 11 bases matching TRBD2. Germline CDR1 and CDR2: SGHRS and YFSETQ. V dropped 5 bases and J dropped 4; count of bases not matched to a gene: 6. The CDR3 is 15 residues long. CDR3 loop: CASRFSGRGSDTQYF. The DNA for the CDR3 is TGCGCCAGCAGATTTAGCGGGAGGGGATCAGATACGCAGTATTTT.

This rearrangement joins TRBV29-1 to TRBJ2-1, with 16 positions matching TRBD2. Germline CDR1 SQVTM, CDR2 ANQGSEA. Losses at the gene ends were 0 bases for V and 4 bases for J; bases not matched to a gene: 12. This CDR3 has 20 residues. CDR3 bases: TGCAGCGTTGAAGATCCCTACGGGACTAGCGGGAGGGCCGGGTACAATGAGCAGTTCTTC. It codes for CSVEDPYGTSGRAGYNEQFF.

This sequence joins TRBV25-1 and TRBJ2-3; 8 bases agree with TRBD1. Per the germline V gene, CDR1 is MGHDK and CDR2 is SYGVNS. The CDR3 contains 13 residues. Trimming removed 6 bases from V and 7 bases from J; junction bases left unmatched: 6. CDR3 DNA sequence: TGTGCCAGCAGCCCCCAGGGGGCGAATACGCAGTATTTT. It is translated as CASSPQGANTQYF.

The chain combines TRBV4-1 with TRBJ2-6; D uncertain. Per the germline V gene, CDR1 is MGHRA and CDR2 is YSYEKL. There are 17 residues in the CDR3. Trimming removed 3 bases at V and 0 bases at J, with 12 bases between. Here the CDR3 reads CASSHSNTASGANVLTF. CDR3 DNA sequence: TGCGCCAGCAGCCACTCCAATACAGCCTCTGGGGCCAACGTCCTGACTTTC.

The V and J genes are TRBV5-4 and TRBJ2-5; 10 bases map to TRBD1. The germline V gene encodes CDR1 SGHNT and CDR2 YYREEE (reference sequence). This CDR3 region has 16 residues. Trimming took 2 bases from V and 5 from J; bases not matched to a gene: 9. The CDR3 region is CASSLPPTGGRETQYF. The CDR3 DNA sequence: TGTGCCAGCAGCTTACCACCGACAGGGGGCCGCGAGACCCAGTACTTC.

This chain joins TRBV10-1 and TRBJ2-7, with D uncertain. The CDR3 extends over 13 amino acids. V was cut by 2 bases and J by 9 bases, with 14 bases left in between. CDR1 and CDR2 (germline): WNHNN, SYGVQD (reference sequence). The CDR3 region is CASSEASPLGQYF. The CDR3 region has the DNA TGCGCCAGCAGTGAGGCTAGTCCTTTGGGGCAGTACTTC.

This chain uses TRBV5-1 with TRBJ2-5; possibly TRBD2 for D (7 bases). The J call is in doubt because the DNA end fits TRBJ2-7 better. CDR3 length: 14 amino acids. Germline V gene lookup returns CDR1 SGHRS and CDR2 YFSETQ. CDR3 coding DNA: TGCGCCAGCAGCTGGGCGGCGGGGGCAAGCGAGCAGTACTTC. The encoded protein is CASSWAAGASEQYF.

The chain links TRBV29-1 to TRBJ2-7; weak D call: TRBD1 (8 bases). Deletions cut 2 bases from V and 6 bases from J, with 11 bases between. The CDR3 is 12 residues long. CDR1 SQVTM and CDR2 ANQGSEA come from the germline V gene. In nucleotides, the CDR3 is TGCAGCGTTGAAACAGGGGGGGGCGAGCAGTACTTC. Translated, it gives CSVETGGGEQYF.

The chain links TRBV12-5 to TRBJ2-5; 11 bases match TRBD1. The CDR3 runs 15 residues. Germline V CDR1 and CDR2: LGHNT, FRNRAP. V shed 7 bases and J 5 bases; nucleotides not matched to a gene: 9. CDR3 DNA: TGTGCTAGTGCCCAGGACAGGGGGCGAGGGGAGACCCAGTACTTC. Amino acid sequence: CASAQDRGRGETQYF.

The DNA of the CDR3 is TGCGCCAGCGGCCGTGGACTAGCGGAATCCTACGAGCAGTACTTC. It translates to CASGRGLAESYEQYF. The chain recombines TRBV4-1 with TRBJ2-7, with 10 positions matching TRBD2. V was pared by 8 bases and J by 1 base, with 8 bases of the junction left unmatched. CDR3 length: 15 amino acids. Germline assignment: CDR1 MGHRA and CDR2 YSYEKL.

The chain carries TRBV5-1 and TRBJ1-2; 8 bases agree with TRBD1. V was clipped by 4 bases and J by 3 bases; unmatched bases: 5. The CDR3 is made up of 14 amino acids. CDR1 SGHRS and CDR2 YFSETQ come from the germline V gene. For the CDR3, the DNA is TGCGCCAGCAGCGAGGGACAGGCCGACTATGGCTACACCTTC. This sequence encodes CASSEGQADYGYTF.

The gene calls are TRBV6-5 and TRBJ2-5, with 7 bases identical to TRBD1. V lost 7 bases and J lost 5; bases outside the gene matches: 10. The CDR3 consists of 14 residues. Germline V CDR1 and CDR2: MNHEY, SVGAGI. The CDR3 bases are TGTGCCAGCAATCTCGACAGGGAAAGTGAGACCCAGTACTTC. This codes for CASNLDRESETQYF.

The CDR3 region has the DNA TGTGCCAGCAGCTTAGAGGTTAGCGGGAGGTACAATGAGCAGTTCTTC. Protein product: CASSLEVSGRYNEQFF. The chain has TRBV7-2 and TRBJ2-1; 10 bases match TRBD2. This CDR3 is built from 16 residues. Germline lookup yields CDR1 SGHTA and CDR2 FQGNSA. V shed 1 base, J shed 4 bases, and the junction held 4 bases outside the gene matches.

The chain joins TRBV6-1 to TRBJ2-1; 15 nucleotides line up with TRBD2. The CDR3 consists of 18 residues. V dropped 2 bases and J dropped 3; count of bases not matched to a gene: 5. Germline V lookup: CDR1 MNHNS, CDR2 SASEGT. CDR3 amino acids: CASSERTSGRASYNEQFF. The DNA for the CDR3 is TGTGCCAGCAGTGAAAGGACTAGCGGGAGGGCGAGCTACAATGAGCAGTTCTTC.